This is a list of T cell receptor beta chains from one sample in a study of blood T cell repertoires in COVID-19. Assay: immunoSEQ multiplex PCR; the TCRdb copy retains only in-frame clones and omits some. The data contain about 270,000 clones, about 80% of them singletons. Sequences were obtained from peripheral blood. These receptors originate from a woman in her forties or fifties who had recovered from COVID-19. Both conserved end residues are part of each CDR3. The order of the fields is V gene, D gene, clone size, J gene, CDR3 DNA, CDR3 protein. The D gene is left open where the match is weak. Not all rows give a size; the values are once, few, many and, for expanded clones, a class.

V gene: TRBV21-1; D gene: NA; clone size: NA; J gene: TRBJ1-2; CDR3 DNA: TGTGCCAGCAGCAAAGTCATCGGAGACAGAGCTAACTATGGCTACACCTTC; CDR3 protein: CASSKVIGDRANYGYTF
V gene: TRBV5-4; D gene: TRBD1; clone size: NA; J gene: TRBJ2-7; CDR3 DNA: TGTGCCAGCAGCTTGAAGACAGGGTTGGGGGAGCAGTACTTC; CDR3 protein: CASSLKTGLGEQYF
V gene: TRBV7-3; D gene: NA; clone size: NA; J gene: TRBJ2-5; CDR3 DNA: TGTGCCAGCAGCTTATCCTTGCAAGAGACCCAGTACTTC; CDR3 protein: CASSLSLQETQYF
V gene: TRBV7-2; D gene: NA; clone size: NA; J gene: TRBJ2-7; CDR3 DNA: TGTGCCAGCAGGGGGGCCTCCTCCTACGAGCAGTACTTC; CDR3 protein: CASRGASSYEQYF
V gene: TRBV30; D gene: NA; clone size: NA; J gene: TRBJ1-4; CDR3 DNA: TGTGCCTGGAGTGTACAGCCTGAAAAACTGTTTTTT; CDR3 protein: CAWSVQPEKLFF
V gene: TRBV4-3; D gene: NA; clone size: NA; J gene: TRBJ2-7; CDR3 DNA: TGCGCCAGCAGCCTCTACTTCGAACCCGGGTCCTACGAGCAGTACTTC; CDR3 protein: CASSLYFEPGSYEQYF
V gene: TRBV19; D gene: NA; clone size: NA; J gene: TRBJ2-5; CDR3 DNA: TGTGCCAGTAGTATGCAGGACCAAGAGACCCAGTACTTC; CDR3 protein: CASSMQDQETQYF
V gene: TRBV30; D gene: NA; clone size: NA; J gene: TRBJ2-7; CDR3 DNA: TGTGCCTGGACAGGGGCGGGGGACGGACCTTACGAGCAGTACTTC; CDR3 protein: CAWTGAGDGPYEQYF
V gene: TRBV27; D gene: TRBD1; clone size: NA; J gene: TRBJ1-4; CDR3 DNA: TGTGCCAGCAGTCCTGGGACAGCTAATGAAAAACTGTTTTTT; CDR3 protein: CASSPGTANEKLFF
V gene: TRBV7-2; D gene: TRBD1; clone size: few; J gene: TRBJ1-1; CDR3 DNA: TGTGCCAGCAGCTTCAGGGGGCTGAGCACTGAAGCTTTCTTT; CDR3 protein: CASSFRGLSTEAFF
V gene: TRBV7-2; D gene: NA; clone size: NA; J gene: TRBJ2-3; CDR3 DNA: TGTGCCAGCAGCCCACGGCGCGGCGGAGATACGCAGTATTTT; CDR3 protein: CASSPRRGGDTQYF
V gene: TRBV7-9; D gene: NA; clone size: once; J gene: TRBJ1-2; CDR3 DNA: TGTGCCAGCAGCTTAGTTCGGGGGAGTGGTGGCTACACCTTC; CDR3 protein: CASSLVRGSGGYTF
V gene: TRBV7-9; D gene: NA; clone size: NA; J gene: TRBJ2-3; CDR3 DNA: TGTGCCAGCAGCTTAATACAGGGCACAGATACGCAGTATTTT; CDR3 protein: CASSLIQGTDTQYF